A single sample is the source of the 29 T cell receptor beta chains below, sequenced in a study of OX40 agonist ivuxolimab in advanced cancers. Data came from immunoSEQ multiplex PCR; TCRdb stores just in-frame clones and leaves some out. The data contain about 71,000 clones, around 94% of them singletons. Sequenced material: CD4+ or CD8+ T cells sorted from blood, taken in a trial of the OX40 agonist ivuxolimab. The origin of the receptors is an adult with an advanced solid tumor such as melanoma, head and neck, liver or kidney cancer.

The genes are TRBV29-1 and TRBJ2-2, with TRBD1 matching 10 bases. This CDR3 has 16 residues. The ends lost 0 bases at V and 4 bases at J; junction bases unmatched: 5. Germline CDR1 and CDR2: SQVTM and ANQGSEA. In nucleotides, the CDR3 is TGCAGCGTTGAAGATCTGGGACAGGGGAGCACCGGGGAGCTGTTTTTT. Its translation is CSVEDLGQGSTGELFF.

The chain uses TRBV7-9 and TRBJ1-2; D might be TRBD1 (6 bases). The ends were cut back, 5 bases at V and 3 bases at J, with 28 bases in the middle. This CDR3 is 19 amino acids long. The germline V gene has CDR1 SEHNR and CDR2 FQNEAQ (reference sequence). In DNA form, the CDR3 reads TGTGCCAGCAGCCAAGGAGTTAGACGGGGGGCGGACGAATACTATGGCTACACCTTC. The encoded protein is CASSQGVRRGADEYYGYTF.

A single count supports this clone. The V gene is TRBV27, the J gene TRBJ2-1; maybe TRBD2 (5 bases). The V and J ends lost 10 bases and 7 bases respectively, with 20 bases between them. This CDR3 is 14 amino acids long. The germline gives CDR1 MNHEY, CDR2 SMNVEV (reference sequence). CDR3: CATTGYGVRNEQFF. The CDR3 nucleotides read TGTGCCACCACGGGGTACGGGGTAAGGAATGAGCAGTTCTTC.

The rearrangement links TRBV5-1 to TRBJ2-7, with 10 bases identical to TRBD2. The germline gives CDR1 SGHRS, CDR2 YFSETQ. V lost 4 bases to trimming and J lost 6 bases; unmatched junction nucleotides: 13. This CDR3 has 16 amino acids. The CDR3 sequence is CASSLTIAGGRIEQYF. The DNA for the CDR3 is TGCGCCAGCAGCCTAACGATAGCGGGAGGACGTATCGAGCAGTACTTC.

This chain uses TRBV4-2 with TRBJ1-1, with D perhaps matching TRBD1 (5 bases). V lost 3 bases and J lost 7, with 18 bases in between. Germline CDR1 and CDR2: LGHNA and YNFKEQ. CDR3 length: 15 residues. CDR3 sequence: CASSQESGPEYEAFF. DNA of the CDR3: TGTGCCAGCAGCCAGGAATCGGGACCGGAATATGAAGCTTTCTTT.

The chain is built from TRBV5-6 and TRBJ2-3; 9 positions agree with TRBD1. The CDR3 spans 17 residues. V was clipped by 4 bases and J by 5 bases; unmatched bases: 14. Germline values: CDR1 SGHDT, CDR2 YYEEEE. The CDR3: CASSSAGTGFVGDTQYF. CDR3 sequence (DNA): TGTGCCAGCAGCAGTGCCGGGACAGGGTTCGTGGGAGATACGCAGTATTTT.

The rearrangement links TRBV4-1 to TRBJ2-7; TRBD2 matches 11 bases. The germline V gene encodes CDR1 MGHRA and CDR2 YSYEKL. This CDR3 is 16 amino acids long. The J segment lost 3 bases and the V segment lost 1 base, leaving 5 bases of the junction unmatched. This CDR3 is CASSQALTSGNYEQYF. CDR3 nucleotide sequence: TGCGCCAGCAGCCAAGCCCTGACTAGCGGGAACTACGAGCAGTACTTC.

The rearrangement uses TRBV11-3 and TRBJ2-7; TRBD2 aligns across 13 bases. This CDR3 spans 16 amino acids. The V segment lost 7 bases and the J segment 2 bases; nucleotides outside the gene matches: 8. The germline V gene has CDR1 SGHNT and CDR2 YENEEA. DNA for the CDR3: TGTGCCAGCACCGAATGGACTAGCGGGAGACCCTACGAGCAGTACTTC. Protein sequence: CASTEWTSGRPYEQYF.

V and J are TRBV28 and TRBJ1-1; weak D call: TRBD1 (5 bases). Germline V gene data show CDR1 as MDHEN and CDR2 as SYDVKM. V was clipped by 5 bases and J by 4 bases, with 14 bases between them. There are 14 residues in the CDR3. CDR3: CASSPGSRGTEAFF. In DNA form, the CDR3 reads TGTGCCAGCAGTCCCGGGTCGAGGGGCACTGAAGCTTTCTTT.

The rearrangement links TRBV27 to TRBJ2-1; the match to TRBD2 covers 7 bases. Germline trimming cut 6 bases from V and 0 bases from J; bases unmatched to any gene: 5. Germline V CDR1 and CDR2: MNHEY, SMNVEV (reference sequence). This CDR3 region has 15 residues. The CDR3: CASSLGGTSYNEQFF. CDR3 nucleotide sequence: TGTGCCAGCAGCCTCGGGGGGACCTCCTACAATGAGCAGTTCTTC.

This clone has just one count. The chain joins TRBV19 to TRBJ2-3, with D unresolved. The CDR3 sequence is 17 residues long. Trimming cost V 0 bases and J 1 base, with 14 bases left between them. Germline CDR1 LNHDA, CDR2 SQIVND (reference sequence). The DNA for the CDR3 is TGTGCCAGTAGTATAGATTGGATTAGCTTGGGCACAGATACGCAGTATTTT. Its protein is CASSIDWISLGTDTQYF.

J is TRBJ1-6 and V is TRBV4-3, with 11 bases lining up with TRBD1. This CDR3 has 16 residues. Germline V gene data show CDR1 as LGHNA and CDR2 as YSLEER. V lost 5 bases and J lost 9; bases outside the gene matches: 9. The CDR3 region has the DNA TGCGCCAGCAGCGCCCGGACAGGGGGCTTCGGTTCACCCCTCCACTTT. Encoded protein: CASSARTGGFGSPLHF.

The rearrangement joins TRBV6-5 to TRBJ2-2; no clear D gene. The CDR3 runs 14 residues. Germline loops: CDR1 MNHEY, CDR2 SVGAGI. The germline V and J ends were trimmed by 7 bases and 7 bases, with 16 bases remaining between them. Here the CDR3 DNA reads TGTGCCAGCAACGATATAGGTATCGACGGGGAGCTGTTTTTT. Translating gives CASNDIGIDGELFF.

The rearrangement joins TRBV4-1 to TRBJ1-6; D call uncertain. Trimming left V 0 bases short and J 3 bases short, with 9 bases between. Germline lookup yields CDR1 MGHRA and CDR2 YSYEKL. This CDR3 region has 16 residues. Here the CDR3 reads CASSQDWASYNSPLHF. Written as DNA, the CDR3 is TGCGCCAGCAGCCAAGATTGGGCCAGCTATAATTCACCCCTCCACTTT.

The CDR3 nucleotides read TGTGCCAGCAGTTACTCGGGGGTAAACACAGATACGCAGTATTTT. Translating gives CASSYSGVNTDTQYF. The chain recombines TRBV6-5 with TRBJ2-3, with D tentatively TRBD1 or TRBD2 (5 bases each). In germline, CDR1 is MNHEY, CDR2 SVGAGI. Trimming pared 0 bases from V and 2 bases from J, leaving 9 bases between. The CDR3 contains 15 residues.

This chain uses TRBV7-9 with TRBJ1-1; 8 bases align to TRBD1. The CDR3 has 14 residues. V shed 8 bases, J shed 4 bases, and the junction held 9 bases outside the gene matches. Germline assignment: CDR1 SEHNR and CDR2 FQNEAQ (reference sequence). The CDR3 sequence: CASRPQGAPTEAFF. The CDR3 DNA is TGTGCCAGCCGCCCCCAGGGGGCGCCCACTGAAGCTTTCTTT. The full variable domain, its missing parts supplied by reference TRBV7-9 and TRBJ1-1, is DTGVSQNPRHKITKRGQNVTFRCDPISEHNRLYWYRQTLGQGPEFLTYFQNEAQLEKSRLLSDRFSAERPKGSFSTLEIQRTEQGDSAMYLCASRPQGAPTEAFFGQGTRLTVV.

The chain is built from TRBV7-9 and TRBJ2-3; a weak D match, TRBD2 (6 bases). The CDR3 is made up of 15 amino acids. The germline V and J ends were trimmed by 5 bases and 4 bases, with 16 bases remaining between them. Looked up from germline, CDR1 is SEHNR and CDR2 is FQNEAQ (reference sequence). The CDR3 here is CASSPGDSPSDTQYF. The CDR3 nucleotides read TGTGCCAGCAGCCCCGGGGACTCGCCCTCAGATACGCAGTATTTT.

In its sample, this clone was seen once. CDR3 in DNA: TGTGCCAGCAGCTCCTACGAGCAGTACTTC. Protein product: CASSSYEQYF. The genes are TRBV5-8 and TRBJ2-7; D gene unclear. Trimming left V 3 bases short and J 2 bases short, with 0 bases between. Germline V gene sequence: CDR1 SGHTS, CDR2 YDEGEE. The CDR3 has 10 residues.

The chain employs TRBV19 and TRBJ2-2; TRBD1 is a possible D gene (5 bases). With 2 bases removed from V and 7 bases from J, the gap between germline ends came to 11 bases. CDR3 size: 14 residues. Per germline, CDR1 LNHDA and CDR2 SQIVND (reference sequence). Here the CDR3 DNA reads TGTGCCAGTAGTATACAGGGTTACGGCGGGGAGCTGTTTTTT. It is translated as CASSIQGYGGELFF. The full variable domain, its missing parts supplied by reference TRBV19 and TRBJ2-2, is DGGITQSPKYLFRKEGQNVTLSCEQNLNHDAMYWYRQDPGQGLRLIYYSQIVNDFQKGDIAEGYSVSREKKESFPLTVTSAQKNPTAFYLCASSIQGYGGELFFGEGSRLTVL.

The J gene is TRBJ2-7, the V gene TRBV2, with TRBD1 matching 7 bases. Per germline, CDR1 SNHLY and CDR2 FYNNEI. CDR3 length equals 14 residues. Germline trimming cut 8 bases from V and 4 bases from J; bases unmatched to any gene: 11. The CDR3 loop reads CASYSGTEKYEQYF. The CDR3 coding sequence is TGTGCCAGCTACTCCGGGACAGAAAAATACGAGCAGTACTTC.

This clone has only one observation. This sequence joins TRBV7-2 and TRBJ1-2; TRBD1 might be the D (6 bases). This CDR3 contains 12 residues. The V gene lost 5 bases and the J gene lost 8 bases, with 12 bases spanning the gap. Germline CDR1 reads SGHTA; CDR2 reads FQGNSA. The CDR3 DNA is TGTGCCAGCAGCGGCACCAGGGGCGGCTACACCTTC. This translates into CASSGTRGGYTF. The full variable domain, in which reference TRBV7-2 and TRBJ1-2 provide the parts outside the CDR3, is GAGVSQSPSNKVTEKGKDVELRCDPISGHTALYWYRQSLGQGLEFLIYFQGNSAPDKSGLPSDRFSAERTGGSVSTLTIQRTQQEDSAVYLCASSGTRGGYTFGSGTRLTVV.

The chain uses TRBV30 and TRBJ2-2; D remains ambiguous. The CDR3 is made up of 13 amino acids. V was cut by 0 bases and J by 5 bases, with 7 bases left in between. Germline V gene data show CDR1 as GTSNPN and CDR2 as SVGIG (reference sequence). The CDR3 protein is CAWSVGETGELFF. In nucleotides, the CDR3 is TGTGCCTGGAGTGTGGGTGAGACCGGGGAGCTGTTTTTT.

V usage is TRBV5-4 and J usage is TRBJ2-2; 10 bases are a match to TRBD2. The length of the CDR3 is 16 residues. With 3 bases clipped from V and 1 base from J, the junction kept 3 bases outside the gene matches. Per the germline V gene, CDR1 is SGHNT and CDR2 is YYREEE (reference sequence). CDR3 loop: CASSYWTSGNTGELFF. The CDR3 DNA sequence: TGTGCCAGCAGCTACTGGACTAGCGGGAACACCGGGGAGCTGTTTTTT.

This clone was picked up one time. Here the CDR3 reads CASRWSRGRQETQYF. CDR3 in DNA: TGTGCCAGCAGGTGGTCACGAGGGAGACAAGAGACCCAGTACTTC. This chain uses TRBV2 with TRBJ2-5; perhaps TRBD2 as D (5 bases). The V and J ends lost 6 bases and 2 bases respectively, with 16 bases between them. This CDR3 comprises 15 residues. Germline V gives CDR1 SNHLY, CDR2 FYNNEI.

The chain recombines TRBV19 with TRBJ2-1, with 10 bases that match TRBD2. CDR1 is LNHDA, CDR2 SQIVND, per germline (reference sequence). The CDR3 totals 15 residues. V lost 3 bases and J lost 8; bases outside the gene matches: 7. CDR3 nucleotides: TGTGCCAGTAGTATCTGGAGCGGGAGGGTCCATGAGCAGTTCTTC. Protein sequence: CASSIWSGRVHEQFF. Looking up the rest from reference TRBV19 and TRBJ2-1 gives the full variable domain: DGGITQSPKYLFRKEGQNVTLSCEQNLNHDAMYWYRQDPGQGLRLIYYSQIVNDFQKGDIAEGYSVSREKKESFPLTVTSAQKNPTAFYLCASSIWSGRVHEQFFGPGTRLTVL.

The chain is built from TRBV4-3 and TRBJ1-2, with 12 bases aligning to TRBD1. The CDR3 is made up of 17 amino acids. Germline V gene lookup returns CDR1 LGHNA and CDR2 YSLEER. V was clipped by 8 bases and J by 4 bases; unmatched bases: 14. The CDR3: CASGLGTGGSISYGYTF. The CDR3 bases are TGCGCCAGCGGCCTAGGGACAGGGGGCTCCATTTCCTATGGCTACACCTTC.

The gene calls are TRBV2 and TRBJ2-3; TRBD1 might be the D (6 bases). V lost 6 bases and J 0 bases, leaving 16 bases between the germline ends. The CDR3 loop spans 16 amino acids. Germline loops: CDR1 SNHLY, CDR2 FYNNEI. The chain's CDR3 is CASRPSGTPSTDTQYF. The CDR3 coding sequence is TGTGCCAGCAGACCCTCCGGGACACCGAGCACAGATACGCAGTATTTT. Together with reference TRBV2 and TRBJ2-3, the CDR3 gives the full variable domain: EPEVTQTPSHQVTQMGQEVILRCVPISNHLYFYWYRQILGQKVEFLVSFYNNEISEKSEIFDDQFSVERPDGSNFTLKIRSTKLEDSAMYFCASRPSGTPSTDTQYFGPGTRLTVL.

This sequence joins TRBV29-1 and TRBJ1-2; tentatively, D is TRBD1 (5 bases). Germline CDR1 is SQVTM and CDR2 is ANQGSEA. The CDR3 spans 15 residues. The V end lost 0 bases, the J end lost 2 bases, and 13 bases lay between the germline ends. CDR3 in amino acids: CSVEEDRDGNYGYTF. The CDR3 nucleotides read TGCAGCGTTGAAGAGGACCGGGACGGAAACTATGGCTACACCTTC.

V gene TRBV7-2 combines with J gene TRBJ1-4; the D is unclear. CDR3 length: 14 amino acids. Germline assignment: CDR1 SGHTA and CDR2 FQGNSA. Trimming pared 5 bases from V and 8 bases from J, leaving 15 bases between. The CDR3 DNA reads TGTGCCAGCAGCCTCCGCCTTGGGGTGGAAAAACTGTTTTTT. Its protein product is CASSLRLGVEKLFF.